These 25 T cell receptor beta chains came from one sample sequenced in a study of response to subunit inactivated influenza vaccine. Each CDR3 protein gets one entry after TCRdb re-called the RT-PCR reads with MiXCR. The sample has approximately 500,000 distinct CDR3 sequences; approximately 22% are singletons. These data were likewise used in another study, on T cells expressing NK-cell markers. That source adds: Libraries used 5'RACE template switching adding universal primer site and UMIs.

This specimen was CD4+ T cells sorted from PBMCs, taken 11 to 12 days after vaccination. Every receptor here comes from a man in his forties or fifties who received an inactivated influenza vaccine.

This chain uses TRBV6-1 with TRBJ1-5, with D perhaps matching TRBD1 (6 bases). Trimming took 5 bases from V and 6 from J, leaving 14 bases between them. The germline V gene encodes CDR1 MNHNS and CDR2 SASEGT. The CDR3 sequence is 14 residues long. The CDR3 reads CASSTQGTRQPQHF. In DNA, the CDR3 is TGTGCCAGCAGTACCCAGGGGACCCGTCAGCCCCAGCATTTT.

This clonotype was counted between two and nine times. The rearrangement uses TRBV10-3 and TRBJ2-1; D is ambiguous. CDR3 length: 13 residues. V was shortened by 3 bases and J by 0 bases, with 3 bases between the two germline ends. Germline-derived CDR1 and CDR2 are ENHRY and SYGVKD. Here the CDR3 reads CAISDYSYNEQFF. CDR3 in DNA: TGTGCCATCAGTGACTACTCCTACAATGAGCAGTTCTTC.

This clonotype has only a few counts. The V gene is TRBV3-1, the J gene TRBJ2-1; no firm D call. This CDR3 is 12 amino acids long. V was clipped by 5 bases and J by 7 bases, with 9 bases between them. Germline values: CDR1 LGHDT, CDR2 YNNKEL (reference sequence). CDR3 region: CASSSTQNEQFF. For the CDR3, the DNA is TGTGCCAGCAGCTCCACCCAGAATGAGCAGTTCTTC.

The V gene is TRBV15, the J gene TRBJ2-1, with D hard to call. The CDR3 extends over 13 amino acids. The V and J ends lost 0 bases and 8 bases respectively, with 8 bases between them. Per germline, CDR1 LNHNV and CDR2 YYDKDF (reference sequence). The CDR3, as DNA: TGTGCCACCAGCAGAGAGGTGGGCCATGAGCAGTTCTTC. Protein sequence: CATSREVGHEQFF.

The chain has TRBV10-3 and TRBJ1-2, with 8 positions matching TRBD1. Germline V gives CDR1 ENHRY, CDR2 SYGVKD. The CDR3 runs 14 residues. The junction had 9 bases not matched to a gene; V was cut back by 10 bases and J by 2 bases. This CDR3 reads CATERAGGNYGYTF. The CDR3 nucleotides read TGTGCCACCGAACGTGCAGGGGGCAACTATGGCTACACCTTC.

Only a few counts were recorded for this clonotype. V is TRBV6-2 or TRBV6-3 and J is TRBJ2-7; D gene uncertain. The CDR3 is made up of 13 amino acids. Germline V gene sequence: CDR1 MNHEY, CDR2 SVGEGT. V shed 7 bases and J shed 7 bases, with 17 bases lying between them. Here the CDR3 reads CASTYRRTKEQYF. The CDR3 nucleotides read TGTGCCAGCACGTACCGCAGAACTAAGGAGCAGTACTTC.

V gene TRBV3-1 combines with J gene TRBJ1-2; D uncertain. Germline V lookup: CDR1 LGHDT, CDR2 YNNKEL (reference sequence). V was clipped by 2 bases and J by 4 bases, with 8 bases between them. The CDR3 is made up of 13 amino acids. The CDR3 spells CASSQIVAYGYTF. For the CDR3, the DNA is TGTGCCAGCAGCCAAATCGTAGCCTATGGCTACACCTTC. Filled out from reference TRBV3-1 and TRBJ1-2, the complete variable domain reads DTAVSQTPKYLVTQMGNDKSIKCEQNLGHDTMYWYKQDSKKFLKIMFSYNNKELIINETVPNRFSPKSPDKAHLNLHINSLELGDSAVYFCASSQIVAYGYTFGSGTRLTVV.

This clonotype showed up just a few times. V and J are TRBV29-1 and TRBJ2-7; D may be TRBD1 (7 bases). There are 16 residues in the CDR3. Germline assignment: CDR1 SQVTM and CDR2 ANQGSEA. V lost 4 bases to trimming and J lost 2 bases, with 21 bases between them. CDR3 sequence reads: CSVGTTPGGGPYEQYF. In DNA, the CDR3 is TGCAGCGTTGGCACCACCCCAGGGGGAGGACCCTACGAGCAGTACTTC.

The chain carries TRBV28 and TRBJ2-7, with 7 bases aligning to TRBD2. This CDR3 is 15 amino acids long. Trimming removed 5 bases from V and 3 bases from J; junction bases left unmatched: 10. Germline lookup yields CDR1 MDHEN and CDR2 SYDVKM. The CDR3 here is CASSLQTGGNYEQYF. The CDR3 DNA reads TGTGCCAGCAGTCTGCAAACGGGGGGTAACTACGAGCAGTACTTC.

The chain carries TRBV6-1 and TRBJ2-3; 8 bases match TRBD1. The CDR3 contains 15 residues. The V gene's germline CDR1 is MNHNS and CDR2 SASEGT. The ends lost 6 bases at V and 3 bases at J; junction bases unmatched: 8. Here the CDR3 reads CASSDRGLRTDTQYF. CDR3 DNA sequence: TGTGCCAGCAGCGACAGGGGTTTGCGTACAGATACGCAGTATTTT.

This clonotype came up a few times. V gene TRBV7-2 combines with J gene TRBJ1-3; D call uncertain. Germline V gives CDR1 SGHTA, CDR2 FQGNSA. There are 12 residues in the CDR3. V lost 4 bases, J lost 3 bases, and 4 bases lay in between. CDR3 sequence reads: CASSSNGNTIYF. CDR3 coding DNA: TGTGCCAGCAGCTCTAATGGAAACACCATATATTTT.

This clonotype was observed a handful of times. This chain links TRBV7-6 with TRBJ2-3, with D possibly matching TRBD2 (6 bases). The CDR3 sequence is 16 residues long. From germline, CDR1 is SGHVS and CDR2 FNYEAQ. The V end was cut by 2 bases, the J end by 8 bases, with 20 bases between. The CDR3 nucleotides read TGTGCCAGCAGCTTAACACCCAGCAGAGCCGGGGGTACGCAGTATTTT. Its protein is CASSLTPSRAGGTQYF.

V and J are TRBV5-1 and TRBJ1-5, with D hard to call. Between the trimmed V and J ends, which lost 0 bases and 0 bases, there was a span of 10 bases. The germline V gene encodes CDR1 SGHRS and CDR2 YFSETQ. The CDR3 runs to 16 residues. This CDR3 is CASSLAPGDSNQPQHF. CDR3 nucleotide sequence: TGCGCCAGCAGCTTGGCCCCTGGGGATAGCAATCAGCCCCAGCATTTT.

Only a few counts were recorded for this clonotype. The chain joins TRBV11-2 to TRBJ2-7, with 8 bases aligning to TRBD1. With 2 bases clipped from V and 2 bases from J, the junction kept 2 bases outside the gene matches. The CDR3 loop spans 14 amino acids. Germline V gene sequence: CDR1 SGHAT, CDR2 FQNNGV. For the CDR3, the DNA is TGTGCCAGCAGCTTAATGGGACAGGCCTACGAGCAGTACTTC. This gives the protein CASSLMGQAYEQYF.

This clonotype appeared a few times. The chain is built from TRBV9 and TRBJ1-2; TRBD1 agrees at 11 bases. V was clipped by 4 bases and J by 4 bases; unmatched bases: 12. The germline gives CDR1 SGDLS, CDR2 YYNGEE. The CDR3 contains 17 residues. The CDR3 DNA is TGTGCCAGCAGCCCGCGTCCCGGGACAGGGGGAGGCTATGGCTACACCTTC. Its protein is CASSPRPGTGGGYGYTF.

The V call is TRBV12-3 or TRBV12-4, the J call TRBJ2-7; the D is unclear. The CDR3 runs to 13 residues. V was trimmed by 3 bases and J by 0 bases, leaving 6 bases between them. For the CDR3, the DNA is TGTGCCAGCAGTTTTTTCAGCTCCTACGAGCAGTACTTC. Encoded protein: CASSFFSSYEQYF.

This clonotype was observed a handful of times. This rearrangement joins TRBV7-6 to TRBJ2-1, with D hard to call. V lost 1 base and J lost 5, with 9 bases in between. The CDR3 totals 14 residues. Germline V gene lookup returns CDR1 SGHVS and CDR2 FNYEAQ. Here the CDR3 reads CASSLEMKDNEQFF. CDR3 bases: TGTGCCAGCAGCTTAGAAATGAAGGACAATGAGCAGTTCTTC. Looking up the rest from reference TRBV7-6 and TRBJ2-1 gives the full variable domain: GAGVSQSPRYKVTKRGQDVALRCDPISGHVSLYWYRQALGQGPEFLTYFNYEAQQDKSGLPNDRFSAERPEGSISTLTIQRTEQRDSAMYRCASSLEMKDNEQFFGPGTRLTVL.

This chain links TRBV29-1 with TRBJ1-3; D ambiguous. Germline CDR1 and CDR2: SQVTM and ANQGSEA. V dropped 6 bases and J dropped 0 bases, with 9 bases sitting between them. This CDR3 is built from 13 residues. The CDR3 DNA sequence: TGCAGCGTGGCACAGCCCTCTGGAAACACCATATATTTT. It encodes CSVAQPSGNTIYF.

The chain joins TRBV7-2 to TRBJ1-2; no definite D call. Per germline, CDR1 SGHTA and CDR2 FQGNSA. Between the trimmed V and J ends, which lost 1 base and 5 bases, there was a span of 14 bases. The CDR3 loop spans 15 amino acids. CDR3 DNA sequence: TGTGCCAGCAGCTTAGTTCCTGGAAGTTCATATGGCTACACCTTC. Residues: CASSLVPGSSYGYTF.

The chain's CDR3 is CASSLASRGAGSPLHF. For the CDR3, the DNA is TGTGCCAGCAGCTTAGCGTCCCGGGGGGCGGGCTCACCCCTCCACTTT. This sequence joins TRBV7-2 and TRBJ1-6; D may be TRBD1 (6 bases). Trimming removed 0 bases from V and 10 bases from J, with 16 bases in between. CDR1 and CDR2 from the germline V gene are SGHTA and FQGNSA. CDR3 length: 16 amino acids. Using reference TRBV7-2 and TRBJ1-6 for the parts outside the CDR3, the full variable domain is GAGVSQSPSNKVTEKGKDVELRCDPISGHTALYWYRQSLGQGLEFLIYFQGNSAPDKSGLPSDRFSAERTGGSVSTLTIQRTQQEDSAVYLCASSLASRGAGSPLHFGNGTRLTVT.

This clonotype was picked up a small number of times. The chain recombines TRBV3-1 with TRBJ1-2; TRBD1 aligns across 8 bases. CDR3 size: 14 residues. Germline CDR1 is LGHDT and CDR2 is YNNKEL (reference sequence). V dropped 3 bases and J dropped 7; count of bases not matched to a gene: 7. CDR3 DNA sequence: TGTGCCAGCAGCCACAGGACAGGGTTCGTTGGCTACACCTTC. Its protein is CASSHRTGFVGYTF. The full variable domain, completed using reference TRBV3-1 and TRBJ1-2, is DTAVSQTPKYLVTQMGNDKSIKCEQNLGHDTMYWYKQDSKKFLKIMFSYNNKELIINETVPNRFSPKSPDKAHLNLHINSLELGDSAVYFCASSHRTGFVGYTFGSGTRLTVV.

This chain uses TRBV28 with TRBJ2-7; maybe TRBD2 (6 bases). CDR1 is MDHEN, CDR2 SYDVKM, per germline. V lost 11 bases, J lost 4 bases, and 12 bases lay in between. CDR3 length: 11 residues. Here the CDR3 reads CAAGMHYEQYF. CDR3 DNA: TGTGCCGCGGGAATGCATTACGAGCAGTACTTC.

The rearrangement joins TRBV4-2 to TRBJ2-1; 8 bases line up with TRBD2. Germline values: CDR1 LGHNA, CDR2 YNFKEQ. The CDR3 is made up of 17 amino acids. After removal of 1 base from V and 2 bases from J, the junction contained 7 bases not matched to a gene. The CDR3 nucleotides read TGTGCCAGCAGCCAAGCCACACTAGCGGAGCCCTACAATGAGCAGTTCTTC. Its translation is CASSQATLAEPYNEQFF.

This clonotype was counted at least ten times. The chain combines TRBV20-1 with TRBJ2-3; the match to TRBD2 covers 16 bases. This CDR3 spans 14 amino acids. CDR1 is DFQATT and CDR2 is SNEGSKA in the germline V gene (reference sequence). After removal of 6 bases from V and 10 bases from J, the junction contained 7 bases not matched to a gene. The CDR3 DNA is TGCAGTGCGCAGGGGGGACTAGCGGGGGGGCCGCAGTATTTT. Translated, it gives CSAQGGLAGGPQYF.

The DNA for the CDR3 is TGTGCCAGCAGCTTCACCCTAGCGGGGACGGGGAACCGAGCCAAAAACATTCAGTACTTC. Translated: CASSFTLAGTGNRAKNIQYF. The chain is built from TRBV11-2 and TRBJ2-4, with 9 bases lining up with TRBD2. This CDR3 has 20 residues. In germline, CDR1 is SGHAT, CDR2 FQNNGV. The J segment lost 0 bases and the V segment lost 3 bases, leaving 15 bases of the junction unmatched.